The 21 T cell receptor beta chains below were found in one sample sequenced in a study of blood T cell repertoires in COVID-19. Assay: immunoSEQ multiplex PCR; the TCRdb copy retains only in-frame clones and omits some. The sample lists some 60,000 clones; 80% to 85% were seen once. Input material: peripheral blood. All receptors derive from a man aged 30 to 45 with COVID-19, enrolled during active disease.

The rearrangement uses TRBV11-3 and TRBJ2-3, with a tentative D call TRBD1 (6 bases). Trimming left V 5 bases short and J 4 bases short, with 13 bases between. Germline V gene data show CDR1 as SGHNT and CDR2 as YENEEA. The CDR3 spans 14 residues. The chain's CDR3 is CASSLDPGADTQYF. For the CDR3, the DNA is TGTGCCAGCAGCCTGGATCCAGGGGCAGATACGCAGTATTTT.

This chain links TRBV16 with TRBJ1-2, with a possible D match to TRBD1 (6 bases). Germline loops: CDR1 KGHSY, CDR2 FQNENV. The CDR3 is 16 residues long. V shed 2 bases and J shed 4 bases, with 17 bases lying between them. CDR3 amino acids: CASSQGTSTSGYGYTF. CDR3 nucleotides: TGTGCCAGCAGCCAAGGGACATCTACATCGGGCTATGGCTACACCTTC.

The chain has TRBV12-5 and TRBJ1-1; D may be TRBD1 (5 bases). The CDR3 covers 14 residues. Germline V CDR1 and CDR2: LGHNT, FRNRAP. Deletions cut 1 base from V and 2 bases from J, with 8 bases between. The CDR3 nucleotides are TGTGCTAGTGGTTTGGGCAGGGATAACACTGAAGCTTTCTTT. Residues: CASGLGRDNTEAFF.

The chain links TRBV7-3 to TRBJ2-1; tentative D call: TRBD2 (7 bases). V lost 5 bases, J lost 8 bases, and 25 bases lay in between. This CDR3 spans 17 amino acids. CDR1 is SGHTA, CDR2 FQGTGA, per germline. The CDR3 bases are TGTGCCAGCAGCCCCCTCCCACGGGGGGCGGAGGTGGATGAGCAGTTCTTC. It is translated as CASSPLPRGAEVDEQFF.

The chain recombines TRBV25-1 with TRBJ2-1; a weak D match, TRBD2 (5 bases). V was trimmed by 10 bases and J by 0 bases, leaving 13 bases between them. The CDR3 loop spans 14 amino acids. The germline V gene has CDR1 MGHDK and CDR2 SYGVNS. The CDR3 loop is CATAQRSSYNEQFF. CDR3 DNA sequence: TGTGCCACCGCCCAGCGGAGCTCCTACAATGAGCAGTTCTTC. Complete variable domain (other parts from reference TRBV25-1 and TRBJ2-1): EADIYQTPRYLVIGTGKKITLECSQTMGHDKMYWYQQDPGMELHLIHYSYGVNSTEKGDLSSESTVSRIRTEHFPLTLESARPSHTSQYLCATAQRSSYNEQFFGPGTRLTVL.

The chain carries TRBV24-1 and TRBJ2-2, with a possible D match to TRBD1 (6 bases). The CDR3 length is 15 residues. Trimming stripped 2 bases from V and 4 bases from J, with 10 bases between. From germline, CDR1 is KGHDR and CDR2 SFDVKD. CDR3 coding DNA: TGTGCCACCAGTGATTATTCGGACAGCACCGGGGAGCTGTTTTTT. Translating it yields CATSDYSDSTGELFF.

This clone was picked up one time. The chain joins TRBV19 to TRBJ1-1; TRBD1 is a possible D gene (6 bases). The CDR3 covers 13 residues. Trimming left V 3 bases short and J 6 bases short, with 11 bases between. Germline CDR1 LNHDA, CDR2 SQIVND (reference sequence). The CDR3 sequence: CASSMATGSEAFF. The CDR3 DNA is TGTGCCAGTAGTATGGCGACAGGCTCTGAAGCTTTCTTT.

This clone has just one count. CDR3 in amino acids: CASSTNSTSTDTQYF. In DNA, the CDR3 is TGTGCCAGCAGCACAAATTCGACTAGCACAGATACGCAGTATTTT. V gene TRBV21-1 combines with J gene TRBJ2-3; the table assigns TRBD2, which was not confirmed against the DNA. TRBV21-1 corresponds to a pseudogene. There are 15 residues in the CDR3.

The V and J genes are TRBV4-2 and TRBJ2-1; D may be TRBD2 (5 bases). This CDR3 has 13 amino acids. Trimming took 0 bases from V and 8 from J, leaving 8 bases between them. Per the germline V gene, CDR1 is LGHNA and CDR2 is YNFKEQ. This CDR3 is CASSQDIGDEQFF. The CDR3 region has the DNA TGTGCCAGCAGCCAAGATATCGGGGATGAGCAGTTCTTC.

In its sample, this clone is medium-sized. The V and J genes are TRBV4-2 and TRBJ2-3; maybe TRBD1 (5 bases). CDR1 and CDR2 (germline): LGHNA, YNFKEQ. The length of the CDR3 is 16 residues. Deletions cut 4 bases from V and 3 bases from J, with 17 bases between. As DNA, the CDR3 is TGTGCCAGCAGCCGGGGCCCGAACATCGGTACAGATACGCAGTATTTT. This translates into CASSRGPNIGTDTQYF.

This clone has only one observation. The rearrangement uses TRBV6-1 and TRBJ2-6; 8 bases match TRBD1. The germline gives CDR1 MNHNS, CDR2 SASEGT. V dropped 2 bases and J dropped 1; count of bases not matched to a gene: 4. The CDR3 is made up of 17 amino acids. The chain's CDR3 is CASSERTGRSGANVLTF. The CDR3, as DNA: TGTGCCAGCAGTGAAAGGACAGGGAGGTCTGGGGCCAACGTCCTGACTTTC.

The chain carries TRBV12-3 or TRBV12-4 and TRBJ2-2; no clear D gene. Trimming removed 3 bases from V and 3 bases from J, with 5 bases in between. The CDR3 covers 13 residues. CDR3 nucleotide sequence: TGTGCCAGCAGTTTGCAGGACACCGGGGAGCTGTTTTTT. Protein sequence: CASSLQDTGELFF.

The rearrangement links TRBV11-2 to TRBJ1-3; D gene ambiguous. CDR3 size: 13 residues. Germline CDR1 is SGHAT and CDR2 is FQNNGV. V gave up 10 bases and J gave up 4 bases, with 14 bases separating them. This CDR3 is CATTEIRGNTIYF. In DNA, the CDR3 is TGTGCCACCACAGAAATCCGGGGAAACACCATATATTTT. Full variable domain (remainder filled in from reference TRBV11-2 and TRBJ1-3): EAGVAQSPRYKIIEKRQSVAFWCNPISGHATLYWYQQILGQGPKLLIQFQNNGVVDDSQLPKDRFSAERLKGVDSTLKIQPAKLEDSAVYLCATTEIRGNTIYFGEGSWLTVV.

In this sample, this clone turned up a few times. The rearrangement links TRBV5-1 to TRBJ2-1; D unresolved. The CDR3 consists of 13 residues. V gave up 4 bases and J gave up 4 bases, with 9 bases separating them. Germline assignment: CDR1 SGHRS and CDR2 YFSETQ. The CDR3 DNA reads TGCGCCAGCAGCATGGTCAGATACAATGAGCAGTTCTTC. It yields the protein CASSMVRYNEQFF.

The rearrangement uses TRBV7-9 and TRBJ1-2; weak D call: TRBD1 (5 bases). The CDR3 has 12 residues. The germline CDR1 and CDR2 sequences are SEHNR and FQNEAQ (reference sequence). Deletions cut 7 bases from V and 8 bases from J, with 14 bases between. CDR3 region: CASNPGAGGYTF. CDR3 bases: TGTGCCAGCAACCCTGGGGCGGGGGGCTACACCTTC.

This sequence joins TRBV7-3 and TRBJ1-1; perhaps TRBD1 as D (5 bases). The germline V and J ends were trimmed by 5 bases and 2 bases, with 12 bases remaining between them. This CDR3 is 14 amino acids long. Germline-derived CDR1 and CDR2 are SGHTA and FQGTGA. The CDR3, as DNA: TGTGCCAGCAGCCTCCTAGGGGTTAACACTGAAGCTTTCTTT. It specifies CASSLLGVNTEAFF. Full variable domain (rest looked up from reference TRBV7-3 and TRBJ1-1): GAGVSQTPSNKVTEKGKYVELRCDPISGHTALYWYRQSLGQGPEFLIYFQGTGAADDSGLPNDRFFAVRPEGSVSTLKIQRTERGDSAVYLCASSLLGVNTEAFFGQGTRLTVV.

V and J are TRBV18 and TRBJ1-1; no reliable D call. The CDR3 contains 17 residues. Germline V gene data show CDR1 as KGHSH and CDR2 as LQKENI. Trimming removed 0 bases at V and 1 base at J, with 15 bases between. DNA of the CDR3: TGTGCCAGCTCACCACCTCGAACCGGGGTCCCGAACACTGAAGCTTTCTTT. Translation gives CASSPPRTGVPNTEAFF.

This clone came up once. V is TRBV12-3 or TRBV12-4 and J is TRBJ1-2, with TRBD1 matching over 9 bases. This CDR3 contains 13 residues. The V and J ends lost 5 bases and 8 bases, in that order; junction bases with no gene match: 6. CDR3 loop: CASSRGTGFGYTF. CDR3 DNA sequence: TGTGCCAGCAGTCGAGGGACAGGGTTCGGCTACACCTTC.

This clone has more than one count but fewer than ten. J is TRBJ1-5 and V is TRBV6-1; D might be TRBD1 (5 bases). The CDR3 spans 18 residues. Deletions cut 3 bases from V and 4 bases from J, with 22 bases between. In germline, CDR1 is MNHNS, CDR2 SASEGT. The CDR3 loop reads CASSEKGAAFPGNQPQHF. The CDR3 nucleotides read TGTGCCAGCAGTGAGAAAGGGGCCGCTTTCCCTGGGAATCAGCCCCAGCATTTT.

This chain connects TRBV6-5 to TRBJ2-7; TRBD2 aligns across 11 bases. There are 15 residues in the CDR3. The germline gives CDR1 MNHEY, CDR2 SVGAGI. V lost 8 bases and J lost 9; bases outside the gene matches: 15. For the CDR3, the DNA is TGTGCCAGCGGCGGTTTGTTTAGCGGGAGGGCCGGGCAGTACTTC. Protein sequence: CASGGLFSGRAGQYF.

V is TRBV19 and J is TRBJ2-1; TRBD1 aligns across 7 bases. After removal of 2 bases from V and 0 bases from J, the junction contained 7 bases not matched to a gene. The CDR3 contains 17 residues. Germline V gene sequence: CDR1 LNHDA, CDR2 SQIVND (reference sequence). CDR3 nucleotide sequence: TGTGCCAGTAGTATACAGGTGGGACAGTCCTCCTACAATGAGCAGTTCTTC. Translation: CASSIQVGQSSYNEQFF.